The present entry profiles one TCR beta chain with its context. This sample stems from a study of blood T cell repertoires in COVID-19. Across the whole study: The United States, Italy and Spain supplied acute and convalescent COVID-19 samples. T cells, B-cell-depleted T cells, or PBMCs supplied cDNA or gDNA.

The Seattle site enrolled patients during active infection and followed them longitudinally. Authors' analysis steps: Amplification from reference gene primers served as the basis for estimated nucleated cell counts. Generated by immunoSEQ multiplex PCR, the TCRdb table keeps only in-frame clones and is missing some. V and J calls and clone size are those listed in that table; D and trimming were worked out from the DNA. Among about 150,000 clones listed, 70% to 85% were seen once. The receptor was derived from a man between 60 and 75 years old with COVID-19, enrolled during active disease. Sequencing was performed on peripheral blood.

The DNA for the CDR3 is TGTGCCAGCAGCTCATCCCCCGGACAGCAGCCTCGGAATTCACCCCTCCACTTT. Its translation is CASSSSPGQQPRNSPLHF. This rearrangement joins TRBV7-2 to TRBJ1-6; TRBD1 is a possible D gene (6 bases). Germline V gene lookup returns CDR1 SGHTA and CDR2 FQGNSA. V was pared by 4 bases and J by 7 bases, with 23 bases between. The CDR3 has 18 amino acids.